The 25 T cell receptor beta chains below come from one sample, sequenced in a study of cytomegalovirus exposure and HLA in healthy donors. The table came from immunoSEQ multiplex PCR; TCRdb's copy has only in-frame clones and leaves some out. Of about 360,000 clones in the sample, more than 80% were seen once. Source material: PBMCs. Source of these receptors: a woman aged 18-29 years in good health and CMV-seronegative.

The genes are TRBV6-1 and TRBJ2-2; D unresolved. V lost 2 bases to trimming and J lost 0 bases, with 10 bases between them. Germline values: CDR1 MNHNS, CDR2 SASEGT. The CDR3 is made up of 16 amino acids. The CDR3 reads CASSEFQTSNTGELFF. In nucleotides, the CDR3 is TGTGCCAGCAGTGAATTTCAGACTTCGAACACCGGGGAGCTGTTTTTT.

This clone was counted a few times. The gene calls are TRBV5-1 and TRBJ2-7, with TRBD1 matching 8 bases. The CDR3 is 14 residues long. Per the germline V gene, CDR1 is SGHRS and CDR2 is YFSETQ. J was trimmed by 4 bases and V by 4 bases; bases with no gene match: 7. The CDR3 loop is CASSHGQGGYEQYF. The CDR3 bases are TGCGCCAGCAGCCACGGACAGGGCGGGTACGAGCAGTACTTC.

This chain links TRBV15 with TRBJ1-5, with no clear D. Trimming cost V 2 bases and J 5 bases, with 13 bases left between them. CDR3 length: 15 amino acids. The germline V gene encodes CDR1 LNHNV and CDR2 YYDKDF (reference sequence). The chain's CDR3 is CATSRLFSADQPQHF. CDR3 DNA: TGTGCCACCAGCAGATTGTTCTCGGCGGATCAGCCCCAGCATTTT.

The rearrangement links TRBV2 to TRBJ1-1, with D perhaps matching TRBD1 (5 bases). The CDR3 runs 13 residues. CDR1 is SNHLY and CDR2 is FYNNEI in the germline V gene. With 7 bases removed from V and 10 bases from J, the gap between germline ends came to 19 bases. The chain's CDR3 is CASMSAPGRGAFF. CDR3 nucleotide sequence: TGTGCCAGCATGAGCGCCCCAGGGCGTGGAGCTTTCTTT.

The rearrangement joins TRBV6-1 to TRBJ2-3; D is unclear. This CDR3 comprises 14 residues. Germline loops: CDR1 MNHNS, CDR2 SASEGT. Trimming pared 2 bases from V and 3 bases from J, leaving 9 bases between. CDR3 amino acids: CASSELFSTDTQYF. CDR3 in DNA: TGTGCCAGCAGTGAACTGTTTTCTACAGATACGCAGTATTTT.

This chain connects TRBV30 to TRBJ1-2, with 8 bases fitting TRBD1. Germline-derived CDR1 and CDR2 are GTSNPN and SVGIG (reference sequence). V shed 2 bases and J 6 bases; nucleotides not matched to a gene: 11. The CDR3 contains 15 residues. The CDR3 protein is CAWSRPGQGGDGYTF. Written as DNA, the CDR3 is TGTGCCTGGAGTCGTCCCGGACAGGGAGGGGATGGCTACACCTTC.

The chain combines TRBV4-2 with TRBJ2-1; 8 nucleotides align to TRBD2. The ends lost 0 bases at V and 0 bases at J; junction bases unmatched: 10. The CDR3 contains 19 residues. The germline CDR1 and CDR2 sequences are LGHNA and YNFKEQ. CDR3 sequence (DNA): TGTGCCAGCAGCCAAGATCTGGCAGCGGGGGTAAGCTCCTACAATGAGCAGTTCTTC. Amino acids: CASSQDLAAGVSSYNEQFF.

This rearrangement joins TRBV5-1 to TRBJ1-1; 7 nucleotides match TRBD1. The CDR3 runs to 13 residues. V gave up 5 bases and J gave up 3 bases; unmatched junction bases: 4. The germline V gene has CDR1 SGHRS and CDR2 YFSETQ. CDR3 amino acids: CASSTGEYTEAFF. CDR3 nucleotide sequence: TGCGCCAGCAGTACAGGGGAGTACACTGAAGCTTTCTTT.

The V call is TRBV6-5, the J call TRBJ1-1; 7 bases align to TRBD1. This CDR3 spans 14 amino acids. Trimming cost V 6 bases and J 0 bases; bases outside gene matches: 4. The V gene's germline CDR1 is MNHEY and CDR2 SVGAGI. The CDR3 spells CASRMGQMNTEAFF. DNA of the CDR3: TGTGCCAGCAGGATGGGACAGATGAACACTGAAGCTTTCTTT.

The chain uses TRBV19 and TRBJ1-2, with D hard to call. The CDR3 has 14 residues. Germline CDR1 reads LNHDA; CDR2 reads SQIVND (reference sequence). Trimming pared 7 bases from V and 4 bases from J, leaving 16 bases between. The CDR3 reads CASTSRVTGYGYTF. The CDR3 DNA sequence: TGTGCCAGTACCTCTCGGGTCACTGGCTATGGCTACACCTTC.

The rearrangement joins TRBV5-1 to TRBJ1-6; 9 bases fit TRBD1. This CDR3 region has 13 residues. The ends lost 4 bases at V and 11 bases at J; junction bases unmatched: 4. The germline gives CDR1 SGHRS, CDR2 YFSETQ. The CDR3 reads CASSGTGRPPLHF. CDR3 coding DNA: TGCGCCAGCAGCGGGACAGGGAGGCCACCCCTCCACTTT.

V usage is TRBV6-5 and J usage is TRBJ2-1; 7 nucleotides agree with TRBD1. The CDR3 contains 14 residues. After removal of 6 bases from V and 9 bases from J, the junction contained 11 bases not matched to a gene. CDR1 and CDR2 from the germline V gene are MNHEY and SVGAGI. CDR3 nucleotides: TGTGCCAGCAGCCCCGACAGGGAGATGAGTGAGCAGTTCTTC. Encoded protein: CASSPDREMSEQFF.

This clone was counted once. This chain uses TRBV2 with TRBJ2-3; tentative D call: TRBD1 (6 bases). This CDR3 region has 13 residues. Deletions cut 10 bases from V and 4 bases from J, with 15 bases between. Germline values: CDR1 SNHLY, CDR2 FYNNEI. CDR3 sequence: CAKGDRGADTQYF. The CDR3 nucleotides are TGTGCCAAGGGGGACCGGGGCGCAGATACGCAGTATTTT.

The chain is built from TRBV12-5 and TRBJ1-6; TRBD1 aligns across 7 bases. The germline gives CDR1 LGHNT, CDR2 FRNRAP. This CDR3 has 15 residues. The trim removed 6 bases at V and 8 bases at J, leaving 10 bases unmatched. The CDR3 spells CASGSVEGAYSPLHF. DNA of the CDR3: TGTGCTAGTGGCTCCGTGGAGGGGGCCTATTCACCCCTCCACTTT.

V is TRBV7-9 and J is TRBJ2-1, with a tentative D call TRBD2 (6 bases). The CDR3 loop spans 16 amino acids. V shed 2 bases and J shed 0 bases, with 11 bases lying between them. Germline CDR1 is SEHNR and CDR2 is FQNEAQ (reference sequence). The CDR3 DNA follows: TGTGCCAGCAGCTTACCAGGGACTTACTCCTACAATGAGCAGTTCTTC. This codes for CASSLPGTYSYNEQFF.

The rearrangement uses TRBV25-1 and TRBJ1-3; D call uncertain. The CDR3 extends over 14 amino acids. V lost 0 bases to trimming and J lost 8 bases, with 11 bases between them. Germline loops: CDR1 MGHDK, CDR2 SYGVNS. CDR3 in DNA: TGTGCCAGCAGTGAATATCGGGTTACGGACACCATATATTTT. Protein product: CASSEYRVTDTIYF.

The CDR3 bases are TGTGCCAGCAGCTTGGGCAGCGCTTATGGCTACACCTTC. Translated: CASSLGSAYGYTF. This chain uses TRBV5-5 with TRBJ1-2; D not certain. V was trimmed by 0 bases and J by 5 bases, leaving 8 bases between them. Germline V CDR1 and CDR2: SGHKS, YYEKEE (reference sequence). This CDR3 comprises 13 residues.

V and J are TRBV30 and TRBJ1-1; 9 bases agree with TRBD1. The CDR3 is 13 amino acids. Germline lookup yields CDR1 GTSNPN and CDR2 SVGIG (reference sequence). J gave up 8 bases and V 0 bases, and 4 bases lay outside the gene matches. The CDR3 DNA is TGTGCCTGGAGTGTTGGGGACAGGGCAGAAGCTTTCTTT. It is translated as CAWSVGDRAEAFF.

This chain uses TRBV4-1 with TRBJ2-7; 12 bases agree with TRBD1. V lost 2 bases, J lost 9 bases, and 14 bases stayed unmatched. This CDR3 is built from 17 residues. Germline V CDR1 and CDR2: MGHRA, YSYEKL. The CDR3 sequence: CASSQSWGGQGAKGQYF. DNA for the CDR3: TGCGCCAGCAGCCAAAGCTGGGGGGGACAGGGGGCGAAAGGGCAGTACTTC.

The genes are TRBV6-1 and TRBJ2-3; D unclear. Deletions cut 1 base from V and 5 bases from J, with 10 bases between. The length of the CDR3 is 14 residues. Germline CDR1 and CDR2: MNHNS and SASEGT. CDR3 coding DNA: TGTGCCAGCAGTGAAGGCCCCACCAGAGATACGCAGTATTTT. It encodes CASSEGPTRDTQYF.

The V call is TRBV6-5, the J call TRBJ2-7; 7 bases are a match to TRBD1. The CDR3 sequence is 15 residues long. Trimming at V came to 4 bases and at J to 2 bases, leaving 8 bases not matched to a gene. The germline gives CDR1 MNHEY, CDR2 SVGAGI. The CDR3 DNA follows: TGTGCCAGCAGTTTAGCAGGGGGAAGCCCCTACGAGCAGTACTTC. This sequence encodes CASSLAGGSPYEQYF.

This clone appeared a few times. The V gene is TRBV7-9, the J gene TRBJ1-2; no clear D gene. There are 12 residues in the CDR3. Per the germline V gene, CDR1 is SEHNR and CDR2 is FQNEAQ (reference sequence). The ends were cut back, 5 bases at V and 5 bases at J, with 9 bases in the middle. The CDR3 spells CASSPEVYGYTF. DNA of the CDR3: TGTGCCAGCAGCCCAGAAGTGTATGGCTACACCTTC.

The rearrangement uses TRBV29-1 and TRBJ1-1; D perhaps matches TRBD1 (6 bases). Germline loops: CDR1 SQVTM, CDR2 ANQGSEA. The CDR3 totals 13 residues. V lost 6 bases and J 0 bases, leaving 11 bases between the germline ends. The CDR3 bases are TGCAGCGTCCTCCAGGGGTTGAACACTGAAGCTTTCTTT. Protein sequence: CSVLQGLNTEAFF.

The chain employs TRBV10-3 and TRBJ2-7; 8 nucleotides agree with TRBD2. This CDR3 has 16 residues. The trim removed 6 bases at V and 0 bases at J, leaving 10 bases unmatched. CDR1 and CDR2 from the germline V gene are ENHRY and SYGVKD. CDR3 sequence (DNA): TGTGCCATCAGCGACAGATTAGCGGGAAGCTCCTACGAGCAGTACTTC. Residues: CAISDRLAGSSYEQYF.

This chain joins TRBV6-4 and TRBJ2-2; 7 nucleotides agree with TRBD2. V gave up 6 bases and J gave up 0 bases; unmatched junction bases: 4. CDR3 length: 15 amino acids. Germline CDR1 reads MRHNA; CDR2 reads SNTAGT. CDR3 nucleotides: TGTGCCAGCAGAGCGGGACCTACGAACACCGGGGAGCTGTTTTTT. It encodes CASRAGPTNTGELFF.